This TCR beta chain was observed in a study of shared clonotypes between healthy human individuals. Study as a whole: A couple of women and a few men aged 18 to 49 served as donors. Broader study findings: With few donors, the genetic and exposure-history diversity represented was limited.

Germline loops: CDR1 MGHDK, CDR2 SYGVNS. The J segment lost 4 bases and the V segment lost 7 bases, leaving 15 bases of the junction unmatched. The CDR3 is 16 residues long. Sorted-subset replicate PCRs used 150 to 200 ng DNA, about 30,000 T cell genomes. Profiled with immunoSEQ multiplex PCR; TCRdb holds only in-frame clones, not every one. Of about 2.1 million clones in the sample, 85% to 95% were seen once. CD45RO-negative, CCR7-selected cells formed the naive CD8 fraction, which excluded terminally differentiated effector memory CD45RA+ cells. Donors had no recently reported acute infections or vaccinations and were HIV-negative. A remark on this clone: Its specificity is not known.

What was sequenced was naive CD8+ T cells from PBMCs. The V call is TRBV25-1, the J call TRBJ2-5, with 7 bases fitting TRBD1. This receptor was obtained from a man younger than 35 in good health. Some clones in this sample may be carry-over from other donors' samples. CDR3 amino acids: CASMPPGTEGRETQYF. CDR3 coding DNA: TGTGCCAGCATGCCCCCCGGGACAGAGGGGCGAGAGACCCAGTACTTC.